The 9 T cell receptor beta chains given below trace back to one sample, sequenced in a study of regulatory T cells in long-lasting Graves disease. The authors built TCR beta libraries using iRepertoire HTBI primers and Arm-PCR of CDR3 regions. TCRdb reprocessed the multiplex PCR reads via MiXCR and lists one record per CDR3 protein. The data hold 400,000 or so distinct CDR3 sequences, with less than 25% observed a single time. As for time point: persistent/refractory GD, antithyroid drugs over 5 years with positive TRAb. With RNA extracted from PBMCs as input, the TCR library was made. The source was peripheral blood mononuclear cells (PBMCs), collected when the disease was refractory, from a patient treated with antithyroid drugs. The receptor source for this set is a female donor with Graves disease.

This clonotype has only a few counts. V is TRBV20-1 and J is TRBJ2-5; 13 bases are shared with TRBD2. Germline CDR1 DFQATT, CDR2 SNEGSKA (reference sequence). V lost 1 base and J lost 5; bases outside the gene matches: 13. The CDR3 has 18 amino acids. CDR3 in DNA: TGCAGTGCTAGAGGCGGGGGGCTCGGGACTAGCGGGACGGAGACCCAGTACTTC. This codes for CSARGGGLGTSGTETQYF.

V and J are TRBV7-2 and TRBJ2-4, with TRBD2 as a possible D gene (6 bases). Trimming left V 2 bases short and J 3 bases short, with 17 bases between. Germline V gene data show CDR1 as SGHTA and CDR2 as FQGNSA. The CDR3 contains 17 residues. The CDR3 protein is CASSLRVGGLGKNIQYF. DNA for the CDR3: TGTGCCAGCAGCTTACGGGTAGGAGGGTTAGGCAAAAACATTCAGTACTTC. The full variable domain, with the rest looked up from reference TRBV7-2 and TRBJ2-4, is GAGVSQSPSNKVTEKGKDVELRCDPISGHTALYWYRQSLGQGLEFLIYFQGNSAPDKSGLPSDRFSAERTGGSVSTLTIQRTQQEDSAVYLCASSLRVGGLGKNIQYFGAGTRLSVL.

A few counts support this clonotype. The CDR3, as DNA: TGCGCCAGCAGTGAGGCAGGGTCCTATGGCTACACCTTC. This codes for CASSEAGSYGYTF. V gene TRBV10-1 combines with J gene TRBJ1-2; D is possibly TRBD1 (5 bases). CDR1 WNHNN and CDR2 SYGVQD come from the germline V gene (reference sequence). CDR3 length: 13 residues. V was pared by 2 bases and J by 4 bases, with 8 bases between.

This clonotype occurred a few times. This chain joins TRBV10-3 and TRBJ2-5; 10 nucleotides match TRBD2. The CDR3 contains 14 residues. V shed 7 bases and J 3 bases; nucleotides not matched to a gene: 5. Germline V gene sequence: CDR1 ENHRY, CDR2 SYGVKD. The CDR3 loop reads CAITSGRGEETQYF. CDR3 DNA sequence: TGTGCCATCACCAGCGGGAGGGGGGAAGAGACCCAGTACTTC.

The J gene is TRBJ1-1, the V gene TRBV4-3, with 10 bases identical to TRBD1. Germline loops: CDR1 LGHNA, CDR2 YSLEER. The junction had 2 bases not matched to a gene; V was cut back by 0 bases and J by 1 base. This CDR3 spans 16 amino acids. DNA for the CDR3: TGCGCCAGCAGCCAAGATCGGGACAGGGGGAACACTGAAGCTTTCTTT. Amino acids: CASSQDRDRGNTEAFF.

This clonotype appeared many times. The chain combines TRBV12-3 or TRBV12-4 with TRBJ2-5; 8 nucleotides match TRBD2. The length of the CDR3 is 14 residues. V shed 8 bases, J shed 4 bases, and the junction held 9 bases outside the gene matches. The CDR3 sequence is CASSPSGSLETQYF. The DNA of the CDR3 is TGTGCCAGCTCACCCAGCGGGAGCCTAGAGACCCAGTACTTC.

Many counts were recorded for this clonotype. J is TRBJ2-5 and V is TRBV7-8, with D perhaps TRBD1 (6 bases). Trimming shortened V by 5 bases and J by 1 base, and 14 bases separated the two germline ends. The germline CDR1 and CDR2 sequences are SGHVS and FQNEAQ. The CDR3 consists of 15 residues. This chain's CDR3 is CASSAYRVSQETQYF. CDR3 bases: TGTGCCAGCAGCGCCTACAGGGTGTCCCAAGAGACCCAGTACTTC.

A few counts support this clonotype. The chain employs TRBV2 and TRBJ1-5, with a weak D call TRBD1 (6 bases). V was trimmed by 1 base and J by 5 bases, leaving 12 bases between them. The length of the CDR3 is 15 residues. CDR1 is SNHLY, CDR2 FYNNEI, per germline. DNA for the CDR3: TGTGCCAGCAGTGAAGGCAGGGGTGCCGATCAGCCCCAGCATTTT. Its protein is CASSEGRGADQPQHF.

About this clonotype: With a much larger clone just one base away, this may be a read error. The chain combines TRBV20-1 with TRBJ1-2; 8 bases map to TRBD1. The CDR3 runs 12 residues. Germline trimming cut 5 bases from V and 8 bases from J; bases unmatched to any gene: 7. Germline CDR1 DFQATT, CDR2 SNEGSKA (reference sequence). DNA of the CDR3: TGCAGTGCTGGTGACAGGGGAGGAGGCTACACCTTC. Protein product: CSAGDRGGGYTF.